The next 28 T cell receptor beta chains were all read from a single sample in a study of cytomegalovirus exposure and HLA in healthy donors. The protocol was immunoSEQ multiplex PCR, while the TCRdb copy is restricted to in-frame clones and leaves out a portion. The sample carries about 260,000 clones, about 90% recorded once. The sequenced sample was PBMCs. The receptors originated from a woman in her twenties or thirties in good health and CMV-seronegative.

The V gene is TRBV4-2, the J gene TRBJ2-7; D gene ambiguous. V lost 2 bases and J 1 base, leaving 3 bases between the germline ends. The CDR3 has 12 amino acids. The germline V gene encodes CDR1 LGHNA and CDR2 YNFKEQ. The CDR3 is CASSQPSYEQYF. In nucleotides, the CDR3 is TGTGCCAGCAGCCAACCTTCCTACGAGCAGTACTTC.

The chain couples TRBV10-3 to TRBJ1-1; D might be TRBD1 (6 bases). The germline V gene encodes CDR1 ENHRY and CDR2 SYGVKD. V shed 6 bases and J shed 3 bases, with 20 bases lying between them. The CDR3 is made up of 16 amino acids. The DNA for the CDR3 is TGTGCCATCAGACAACCCCCAGGGGTAAAGGACACTGAAGCTTTCTTT. Translated, it gives CAIRQPPGVKDTEAFF.

The chain has TRBV11-3 and TRBJ1-1; no firm D call. The germline V gene encodes CDR1 SGHNT and CDR2 YENEEA. Trimming removed 6 bases at V and 3 bases at J, with 11 bases between. The CDR3 is made up of 13 amino acids. The CDR3 bases are TGTGCCAGCAGGCAGACTGGGTACACTGAAGCTTTCTTT. Its protein product is CASRQTGYTEAFF. The variable domain in full, completed from reference TRBV11-3 and TRBJ1-1, reads EAGVVQSPRYKIIEKKQPVAFWCNPISGHNTLYWYLQNLGQGPELLIRYENEEAVDDSQLPKDRFSAERLKGVDSTLKIQPAELGDSAVYLCASRQTGYTEAFFGQGTRLTVV.

V is TRBV30 and J is TRBJ2-7; D gene unclear. Per the germline V gene, CDR1 is GTSNPN and CDR2 is SVGIG (reference sequence). The V end lost 8 bases, the J end lost 1 base, and 9 bases lay between the germline ends. This CDR3 contains 11 residues. DNA for the CDR3: TGTGCCCTATTAAAGTCCTACGAGCAGTACTTC. Translating it yields CALLKSYEQYF.

This sequence joins TRBV9 and TRBJ2-7, with a possible D match to TRBD1 (5 bases). The germline V gene has CDR1 SGDLS and CDR2 YYNGEE. CDR3 size: 16 residues. V lost 1 base and J lost 0, with 14 bases in between. The CDR3 DNA reads as TGTGCCAGCAGCGTAAGGGCGAGCGACAGCTCCTACGAGCAGTACTTC. It is translated as CASSVRASDSSYEQYF.

J is TRBJ2-7 and V is TRBV4-3; D remains unclear. From germline, CDR1 is LGHNA and CDR2 YSLEER. V lost 1 base and J 1 base, leaving 8 bases between the germline ends. The CDR3 sequence is 14 residues long. The CDR3 loop reads CASSQGRYSYEQYF. Written as DNA, the CDR3 is TGCGCCAGCAGCCAAGGACGTTATTCCTACGAGCAGTACTTC.

This sequence joins TRBV5-6 and TRBJ1-1; tentative D call: TRBD1 (5 bases). Germline CDR1 SGHDT, CDR2 YYEEEE. The CDR3 consists of 16 residues. Trimming pared 3 bases from V and 0 bases from J, leaving 15 bases between. CDR3: CASSWARGSMNTEAFF. The CDR3 DNA reads TGTGCCAGCAGCTGGGCACGGGGGAGCATGAACACTGAAGCTTTCTTT.

This clone was recorded once. The V call is TRBV7-3, the J call TRBJ2-1; 11 bases line up with TRBD1. V shed 2 bases, J shed 8 bases, and the junction held 5 bases outside the gene matches. Germline values: CDR1 SGHTA, CDR2 FQGTGA. CDR3 length equals 15 residues. CDR3: CASSLGQGAIDEQFF. Written as DNA, the CDR3 is TGTGCCAGCAGCTTAGGACAGGGGGCAATCGATGAGCAGTTCTTC.

The chain recombines TRBV5-4 with TRBJ2-5; no definite D call. The CDR3 runs to 14 residues. Trimming left V 0 bases short and J 5 bases short, with 11 bases between. Germline V gives CDR1 SGHNT, CDR2 YYREEE (reference sequence). The CDR3 coding sequence is TGTGCCAGCAGCTTGGATGGGCGTCTGGAGACCCAGTACTTC. Translated: CASSLDGRLETQYF.

This chain connects TRBV6-5 to TRBJ2-5; D possibly uses TRBD1 or TRBD2 (5 bases each). The V and J ends lost 8 bases and 4 bases respectively, with 14 bases between them. The germline V gene encodes CDR1 MNHEY and CDR2 SVGAGI. This CDR3 has 13 amino acids. Here the CDR3 DNA reads TGTGCCAGCGGACTTATTGGGGCAGAGACCCAGTACTTC. Its translation is CASGLIGAETQYF.

This chain joins TRBV28 and TRBJ2-1; 13 bases fit TRBD2. This CDR3 is built from 15 residues. The J segment lost 6 bases and the V segment lost 5 bases, leaving 4 bases of the junction unmatched. CDR1 and CDR2 from the germline V gene are MDHEN and SYDVKM. CDR3 nucleotide sequence: TGTGCCAGCAGTCCGGGGACTAGCGGGACCAATGAGCAGTTCTTC. Translation: CASSPGTSGTNEQFF.

V usage is TRBV27 and J usage is TRBJ2-2; 10 nucleotides align to TRBD2. Germline V gene data show CDR1 as MNHEY and CDR2 as SMNVEV (reference sequence). The CDR3 runs to 16 residues. V lost 3 bases and J lost 5; bases outside the gene matches: 6. CDR3 region: CASSFGPSGGTGELFF. CDR3 coding DNA: TGTGCCAGCAGTTTTGGTCCTAGCGGGGGAACCGGGGAGCTGTTTTTT.

The chain recombines TRBV18 with TRBJ2-7; TRBD2 agrees at 12 bases. Germline V gene sequence: CDR1 KGHSH, CDR2 LQKENI. The V segment lost 1 base and the J segment 5 bases; nucleotides outside the gene matches: 6. CDR3 length: 16 residues. CDR3 DNA sequence: TGTGCCAGCTCACCACGCCTAGCGGGAGGGAGGGACGAGCAGTACTTC. Protein: CASSPRLAGGRDEQYF.

The rearrangement uses TRBV27 and TRBJ2-1; 8 positions agree with TRBD2. The V gene end was trimmed by 0 bases and the J gene end by 7 bases; junction bases not matched to a gene: 5. Germline V gene data show CDR1 as MNHEY and CDR2 as SMNVEV (reference sequence). This CDR3 comprises 15 residues. CDR3 sequence: CASSLSGTRWNEQFF. The CDR3 DNA reads as TGTGCCAGCAGTTTATCCGGGACTAGATGGAATGAGCAGTTCTTC.

This rearrangement joins TRBV11-2 to TRBJ2-1; D may be TRBD1 (5 bases). The CDR3 is made up of 15 amino acids. Germline CDR1 SGHAT, CDR2 FQNNGV. Trimming stripped 3 bases from V and 6 bases from J, with 15 bases between. CDR3 nucleotides: TGTGCCAGCAGCTTCGGCCAGGGCCAAGTCAATGAGCAGTTCTTC. It is translated as CASSFGQGQVNEQFF.

The rearrangement joins TRBV28 to TRBJ2-2, with D perhaps matching TRBD2 (6 bases). CDR3 size: 16 residues. Looked up from germline, CDR1 is MDHEN and CDR2 is SYDVKM. V shed 2 bases and J shed 0 bases, with 10 bases lying between them. The CDR3 loop reads CASSLGGGSNTGELFF. The CDR3 DNA follows: TGTGCCAGCAGTTTAGGCGGAGGGTCGAACACCGGGGAGCTGTTTTTT.

This clone was observed a single time. The chain recombines TRBV30 with TRBJ1-3; D gene unclear. This CDR3 is 13 amino acids long. Germline CDR1 and CDR2: GTSNPN and SVGIG (reference sequence). The V end was cut by 3 bases, the J end by 0 bases, with 6 bases between. The CDR3 sequence: CAWRGSSGNTIYF. CDR3 sequence (DNA): TGTGCCTGGAGGGGGAGCTCTGGAAACACCATATATTTT.

The V and J genes are TRBV2 and TRBJ2-7; D is ambiguous. CDR1 SNHLY and CDR2 FYNNEI come from the germline V gene. The CDR3 is 17 amino acids. V was cut by 1 base and J by 2 bases, with 18 bases left in between. CDR3 amino acids: CASSEVPSSSPTYEQYF. CDR3 coding DNA: TGTGCCAGCAGTGAAGTCCCCTCCTCAAGTCCGACCTACGAGCAGTACTTC.

The chain has TRBV9 and TRBJ2-7; TRBD1 aligns across 11 bases. The CDR3 length is 14 residues. Germline V lookup: CDR1 SGDLS, CDR2 YYNGEE. J gave up 4 bases and V 4 bases, and 4 bases lay outside the gene matches. For the CDR3, the DNA is TGTGCCAGCAGCATCCGGGACAGGGGGTACGAGCAGTACTTC. Its protein is CASSIRDRGYEQYF.

This sequence joins TRBV9 and TRBJ1-2; D is possibly TRBD1 (5 bases). This CDR3 is 12 amino acids long. The V end was cut by 4 bases, the J end by 1 base, with 5 bases between. The V gene's germline CDR1 is SGDLS and CDR2 YYNGEE. CDR3 sequence: CASSQGNYGYTF. The CDR3 bases are TGTGCCAGCAGCCAGGGTAACTATGGCTACACCTTC. The entire variable domain, with the rest obtained from reference TRBV9 and TRBJ1-2, is as follows: DSGVTQTPKHLITATGQRVTLRCSPRSGDLSVYWYQQSLDQGLQFLIQYYNGEERAKGNILERFSAQQFPDLHSELNLSSLELGDSALYFCASSQGNYGYTFGSGTRLTVV.

For this clone: Other DNA sequences in this specimen translate into the identical CDR3. The V and J genes are TRBV27 and TRBJ2-7; 14 nucleotides line up with TRBD2. Trimming took 5 bases from V and 3 from J; bases not matched to a gene: 3. The germline gives CDR1 MNHEY, CDR2 SMNVEV (reference sequence). CDR3 length: 15 amino acids. Written as DNA, the CDR3 is TGTGCCAGCAGTCCAGGACTAGCGGGAGGCTACGAGCAGTACTTC. It codes for CASSPGLAGGYEQYF.

This clone showed up just once. The V gene is TRBV9, the J gene TRBJ1-2; 7 bases agree with TRBD1. J was trimmed by 8 bases and V by 4 bases; bases with no gene match: 8. The CDR3 length is 13 residues. Germline CDR1 reads SGDLS; CDR2 reads YYNGEE. CDR3 protein: CASSREGAIGYTF. In nucleotides, the CDR3 is TGTGCCAGCAGCCGAGAGGGGGCGATCGGCTACACCTTC. Looking up the rest from reference TRBV9 and TRBJ1-2 gives the full variable domain: DSGVTQTPKHLITATGQRVTLRCSPRSGDLSVYWYQQSLDQGLQFLIQYYNGEERAKGNILERFSAQQFPDLHSELNLSSLELGDSALYFCASSREGAIGYTFGSGTRLTVV.

CDR3 protein: CASSQVLSGLLNEQFF. DNA for the CDR3: TGCGCCAGCAGCCAAGTTTTGTCGGGACTCCTCAATGAGCAGTTCTTC. J is TRBJ2-1 and V is TRBV4-1; perhaps TRBD2 as D (6 bases). Trimming cost V 1 base and J 6 bases, with 16 bases left between them. There are 16 residues in the CDR3. Germline values: CDR1 MGHRA, CDR2 YSYEKL.

The chain has TRBV19 and TRBJ2-7; TRBD1 aligns across 9 bases. The CDR3 length is 14 residues. V lost 6 bases and J lost 4; bases outside the gene matches: 7. CDR1 and CDR2 (germline): LNHDA, SQIVND (reference sequence). The CDR3 reads CASSAGTGKYEQYF. CDR3 nucleotide sequence: TGTGCCAGTAGCGCCGGGACAGGGAAGTACGAGCAGTACTTC.

In this sample, this clone turned up a few times. The chain joins TRBV2 to TRBJ2-1, with 15 bases that match TRBD2. V gave up 10 bases and J gave up 14 bases; unmatched junction bases: 9. The CDR3 covers 13 residues. The germline V gene encodes CDR1 SNHLY and CDR2 FYNNEI. Here the CDR3 DNA reads TGTGCCAACTGGACTAGCGGGAGGGCCGTGGAGTTCTTC. Amino acids: CANWTSGRAVEFF.

The rearrangement links TRBV2 to TRBJ2-7, with D unresolved. The CDR3 sequence is 13 residues long. The V gene's germline CDR1 is SNHLY and CDR2 FYNNEI. The V and J ends lost 5 bases and 0 bases respectively, with 8 bases between them. The CDR3 here is CASSYRISYEQYF. In nucleotides, the CDR3 is TGTGCCAGCAGTTACCGCATCTCCTACGAGCAGTACTTC.

The rearrangement links TRBV19 to TRBJ2-2; 9 nucleotides match TRBD2. From germline, CDR1 is LNHDA and CDR2 SQIVND (reference sequence). With V trimmed by 6 bases and J by 6 bases, 8 bases remained unmatched. CDR3 size: 15 residues. In DNA, the CDR3 is TGTGCCAGTAGGCCAACTAGCGGGCAAGCCGGGGAGCTGTTTTTT. Protein sequence: CASRPTSGQAGELFF. The complete variable domain, with remaining parts taken from reference TRBV19 and TRBJ2-2, reads DGGITQSPKYLFRKEGQNVTLSCEQNLNHDAMYWYRQDPGQGLRLIYYSQIVNDFQKGDIAEGYSVSREKKESFPLTVTSAQKNPTAFYLCASRPTSGQAGELFFGEGSRLTVL.

V usage is TRBV9 and J usage is TRBJ2-7; a weak D match, TRBD1 (6 bases). Germline lookup yields CDR1 SGDLS and CDR2 YYNGEE. Trimming pared 2 bases from V and 6 bases from J, leaving 18 bases between. This CDR3 spans 15 amino acids. The CDR3 nucleotides read TGTGCCAGCAGCGTGTCCGGGCAGGGGATTTTCGAGCAGTACTTC. Encoded protein: CASSVSGQGIFEQYF.